This T cell receptor beta chain was captured by sequencing in a study of PD-1 blockade in classical Hodgkin lymphoma. Relapse was seen in all patients after autologous stem cell transplantation, and brentuximab vedotin exposure was variable. TCRdb's table, derived via immunoSEQ multiplex PCR, lists solely in-frame clones and lacks some. Here the sample spans tens of thousands of clones, around 81% being singletons. This CDR3 comprises 15 residues. Germline loops: CDR1 MNHNS, CDR2 SASEGT. The germline V and J ends were trimmed by 1 base and 3 bases, with 10 bases remaining between them. The sequences come from peripheral blood mononuclear cells (PBMCs), collected before the second cycle of nivolumab. This clonotype was sampled from a human donor with classical Hodgkin lymphoma. The genes are TRBV6-1 and TRBJ1-5; maybe TRBD1 (5 bases). CDR3 coding DNA: TGTGCCAGCAGTGAAGGACAGATCTTCAATCAGCCCCAGCATTTT. Translated, it gives CASSEGQIFNQPQHF.